Sequencing of this T cell receptor beta chain was carried out in a study of T-cell reconstitution after alpha-beta-depleted transplantation in children. General study results and limits: After transplant, at about two months, alpha-beta T cells were reportedly derived from several hundred expanded graft clones. There were some patients whose high TCRbeta diversity at day 60 came from surviving recipient T cells and thymic progenitors. Fresh T-cell production supplied most of the T-cell counts and diversity seen one year after transplant.

Germline lookup yields CDR1 MGHDK and CDR2 SYGVNS. V lost 2 bases to trimming and J lost 11 bases, with 12 bases between them. The CDR3 sequence is 13 residues long. This sample's TCRbeta library carried unique molecular identifier barcodes. From the PCR reads, TCRdb called clonotypes with MiXCR, one entry per CDR3 protein. The sample has about 200,000 distinct CDR3 sequences; around 7.7% are singletons. This clonotype was seen ten or more times. Its target is unknown. The source of this sequence is a male patient aged 2-15 years who had a stem cell transplant for acute myeloid leukemia, so the T cells may come from the graft donor. Material: PBMCs, mostly from graft donor cells, obtained 360 days after TCRalphabeta/CD19-depleted stem cell transplant. The J gene is TRBJ1-4, the V gene TRBV25-1; tentative D call: TRBD1 (5 bases). CDR3 coding DNA: TGTGCCAGCAGTGAAGGGGGGACGTATAAACTGTTTTTT. It yields the protein CASSEGGTYKLFF.